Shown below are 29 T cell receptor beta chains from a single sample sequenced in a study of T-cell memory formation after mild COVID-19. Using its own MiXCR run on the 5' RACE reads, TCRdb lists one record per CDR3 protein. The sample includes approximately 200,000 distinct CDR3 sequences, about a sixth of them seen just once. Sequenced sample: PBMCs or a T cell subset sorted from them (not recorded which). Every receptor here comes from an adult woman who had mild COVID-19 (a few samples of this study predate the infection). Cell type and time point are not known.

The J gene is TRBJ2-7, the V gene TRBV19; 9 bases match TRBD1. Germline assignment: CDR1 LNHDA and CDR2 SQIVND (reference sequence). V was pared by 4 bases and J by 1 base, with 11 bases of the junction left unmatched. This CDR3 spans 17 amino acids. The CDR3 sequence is CASSTRAGQGNSYEQYF. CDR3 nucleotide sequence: TGTGCCAGTAGTACACGCGCGGGACAGGGAAATTCCTACGAGCAGTACTTC. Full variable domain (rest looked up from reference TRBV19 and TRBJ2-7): DGGITQSPKYLFRKEGQNVTLSCEQNLNHDAMYWYRQDPGQGLRLIYYSQIVNDFQKGDIAEGYSVSREKKESFPLTVTSAQKNPTAFYLCASSTRAGQGNSYEQYFGPGTRLTVT.

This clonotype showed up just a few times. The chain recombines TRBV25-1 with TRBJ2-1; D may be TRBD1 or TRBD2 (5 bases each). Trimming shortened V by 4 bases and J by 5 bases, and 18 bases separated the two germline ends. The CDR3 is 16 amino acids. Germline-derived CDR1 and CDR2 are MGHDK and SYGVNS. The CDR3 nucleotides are TGTGCCAGCAGTGGCCAACTAGTCCGGGGCCACAATGAGCAGTTCTTC. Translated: CASSGQLVRGHNEQFF. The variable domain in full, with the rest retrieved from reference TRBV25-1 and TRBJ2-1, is EADIYQTPRYLVIGTGKKITLECSQTMGHDKMYWYQQDPGMELHLIHYSYGVNSTEKGDLSSESTVSRIRTEHFPLTLESARPSHTSQYLCASSGQLVRGHNEQFFGPGTRLTVL.

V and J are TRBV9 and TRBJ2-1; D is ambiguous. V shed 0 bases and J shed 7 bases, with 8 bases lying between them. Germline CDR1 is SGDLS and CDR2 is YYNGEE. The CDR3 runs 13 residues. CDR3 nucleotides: TGTGCCAGCAGCGTAGAATTCGTTAATGAGCAGTTCTTC. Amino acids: CASSVEFVNEQFF.

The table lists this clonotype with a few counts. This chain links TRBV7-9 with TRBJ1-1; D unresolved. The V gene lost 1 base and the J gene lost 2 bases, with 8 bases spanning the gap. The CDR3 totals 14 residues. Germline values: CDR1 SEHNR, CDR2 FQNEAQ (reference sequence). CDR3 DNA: TGTGCCAGCAGCTTAGATAACAGTAACACTGAAGCTTTCTTT. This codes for CASSLDNSNTEAFF.

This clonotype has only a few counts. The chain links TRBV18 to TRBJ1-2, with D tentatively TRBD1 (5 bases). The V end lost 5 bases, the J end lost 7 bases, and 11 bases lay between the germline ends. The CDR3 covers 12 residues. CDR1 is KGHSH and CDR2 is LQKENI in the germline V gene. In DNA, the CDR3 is TGTGCCAGCTCATCGGGGGAAGGTGGCTACACCTTC. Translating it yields CASSSGEGGYTF.

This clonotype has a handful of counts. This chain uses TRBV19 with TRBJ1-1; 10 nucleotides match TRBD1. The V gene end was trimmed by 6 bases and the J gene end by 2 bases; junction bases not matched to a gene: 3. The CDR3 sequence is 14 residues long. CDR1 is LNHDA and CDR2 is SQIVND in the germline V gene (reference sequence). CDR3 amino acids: CASRGTGANTEAFF. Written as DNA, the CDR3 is TGTGCCAGTAGGGGGACAGGGGCTAACACTGAAGCTTTCTTT. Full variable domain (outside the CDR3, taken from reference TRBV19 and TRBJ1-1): DGGITQSPKYLFRKEGQNVTLSCEQNLNHDAMYWYRQDPGQGLRLIYYSQIVNDFQKGDIAEGYSVSREKKESFPLTVTSAQKNPTAFYLCASRGTGANTEAFFGQGTRLTVV.

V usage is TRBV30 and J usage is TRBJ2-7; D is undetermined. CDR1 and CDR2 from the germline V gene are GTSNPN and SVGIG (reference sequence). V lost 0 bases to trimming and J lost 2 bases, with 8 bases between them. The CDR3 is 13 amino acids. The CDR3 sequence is CAWSVSSPYEQYF. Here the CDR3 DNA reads TGTGCCTGGAGTGTGAGCAGTCCCTACGAGCAGTACTTC.

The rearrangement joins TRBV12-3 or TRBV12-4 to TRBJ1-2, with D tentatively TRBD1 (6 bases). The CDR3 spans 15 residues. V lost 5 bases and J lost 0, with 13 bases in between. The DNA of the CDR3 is TGTGCCAGCAGTCTACGACAGGAACCTAACTATGGCTACACCTTC. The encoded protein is CASSLRQEPNYGYTF.

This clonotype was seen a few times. The CDR3 sequence is CASRPQGQGRTGELFF. The CDR3 bases are TGCGCCAGCAGACCCCAAGGACAGGGGAGGACCGGGGAGCTGTTTTTT. The V gene is TRBV5-1, the J gene TRBJ2-2; TRBD1 matches 9 bases. The CDR3 extends over 16 amino acids. Germline CDR1 reads SGHRS; CDR2 reads YFSETQ. Unmatched junction bases numbered 10, after V lost 5 bases and J lost 5 bases.

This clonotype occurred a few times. Here the CDR3 DNA reads TGTGCCAGTAAGGGACAGGGGGCGAGGTACACTGAAGCTTTCTTT. Translating gives CASKGQGARYTEAFF. The rearrangement joins TRBV19 to TRBJ1-1; 12 positions match TRBD1. Trimming at V came to 7 bases and at J to 3 bases, leaving 6 bases not matched to a gene. There are 15 residues in the CDR3. CDR1 is LNHDA and CDR2 is SQIVND in the germline V gene (reference sequence).

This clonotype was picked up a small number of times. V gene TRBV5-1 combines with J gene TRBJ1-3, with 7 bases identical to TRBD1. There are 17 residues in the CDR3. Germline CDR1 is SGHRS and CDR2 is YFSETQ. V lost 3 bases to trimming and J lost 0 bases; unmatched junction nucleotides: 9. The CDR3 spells CASSSGQLKSSGNTIYF. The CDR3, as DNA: TGCGCCAGCAGCTCGGGACAGCTGAAATCCTCTGGAAACACCATATATTTT.

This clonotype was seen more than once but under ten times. CDR3 region: CSAAWDGYGYTF. CDR3 nucleotides: TGCAGTGCCGCCTGGGACGGCTATGGCTACACCTTC. V usage is TRBV20-1 and J usage is TRBJ1-2; D may be TRBD1 (5 bases). The V and J ends lost 6 bases and 4 bases respectively, with 12 bases between them. The length of the CDR3 is 12 residues. Germline V gene lookup returns CDR1 DFQATT and CDR2 SNEGSKA (reference sequence).

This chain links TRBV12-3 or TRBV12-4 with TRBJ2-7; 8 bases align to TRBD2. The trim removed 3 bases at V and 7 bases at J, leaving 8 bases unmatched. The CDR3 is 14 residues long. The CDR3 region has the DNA TGTGCCAGCAGTTTTGGACTAGCATCGGGGGAGCAGTACTTC. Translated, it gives CASSFGLASGEQYF.

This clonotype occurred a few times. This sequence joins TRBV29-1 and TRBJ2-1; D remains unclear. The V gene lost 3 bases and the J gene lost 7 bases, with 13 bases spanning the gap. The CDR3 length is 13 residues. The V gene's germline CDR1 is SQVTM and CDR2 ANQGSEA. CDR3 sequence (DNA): TGCAGCGTTGAGAAGGTAACTGGGAATGAGCAGTTCTTC. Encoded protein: CSVEKVTGNEQFF.

CDR3 protein: CASSIRTDGYTF. The CDR3 DNA reads as TGTGCCAGCAGCATTAGGACAGATGGCTACACCTTC. The rearrangement joins TRBV5-5 to TRBJ1-2; maybe TRBD1 (6 bases). Trimming left V 4 bases short and J 6 bases short, with 10 bases between. The CDR3 is 12 residues long. Per germline, CDR1 SGHKS and CDR2 YYEKEE (reference sequence).

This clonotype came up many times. The CDR3 DNA is TGCAGCGTGGACAGGCCACAGGGCACAGATACGCAGTATTTT. Encoded protein: CSVDRPQGTDTQYF. The chain couples TRBV29-1 to TRBJ2-3, with 7 bases matching TRBD1. CDR1 is SQVTM, CDR2 ANQGSEA, per germline. Trimming took 6 bases from V and 1 from J; bases not matched to a gene: 7. This CDR3 has 14 amino acids.

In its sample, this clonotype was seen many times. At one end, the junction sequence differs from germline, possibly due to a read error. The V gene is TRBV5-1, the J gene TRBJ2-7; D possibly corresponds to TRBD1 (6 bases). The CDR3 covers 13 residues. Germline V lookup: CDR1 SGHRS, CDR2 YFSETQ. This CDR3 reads CASSSGQSYEQYF. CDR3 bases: TGTGCCAGCAGCTCCGGACAGTCCTACGAGCAGTACTTC.

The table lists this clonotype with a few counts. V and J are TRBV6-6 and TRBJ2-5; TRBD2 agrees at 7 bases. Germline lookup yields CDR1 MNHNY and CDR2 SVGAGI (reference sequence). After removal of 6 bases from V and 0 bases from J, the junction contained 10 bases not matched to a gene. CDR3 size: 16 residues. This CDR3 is CASRAGTTPYQETQYF. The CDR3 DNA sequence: TGTGCCAGCAGGGCCGGGACTACTCCTTACCAAGAGACCCAGTACTTC.

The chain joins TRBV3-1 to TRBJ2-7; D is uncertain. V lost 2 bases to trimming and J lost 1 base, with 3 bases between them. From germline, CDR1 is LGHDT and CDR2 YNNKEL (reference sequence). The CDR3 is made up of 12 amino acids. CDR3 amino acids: CASSQISYEQYF. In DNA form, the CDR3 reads TGTGCCAGCAGCCAAATTTCCTACGAGCAGTACTTC.

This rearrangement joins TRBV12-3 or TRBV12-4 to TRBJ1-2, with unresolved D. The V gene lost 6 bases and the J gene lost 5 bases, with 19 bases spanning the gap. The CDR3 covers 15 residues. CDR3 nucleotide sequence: TGTGCCAGCAGCCCTATGGCGTCGGCCGGGTATGGCTACACCTTC. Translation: CASSPMASAGYGYTF.

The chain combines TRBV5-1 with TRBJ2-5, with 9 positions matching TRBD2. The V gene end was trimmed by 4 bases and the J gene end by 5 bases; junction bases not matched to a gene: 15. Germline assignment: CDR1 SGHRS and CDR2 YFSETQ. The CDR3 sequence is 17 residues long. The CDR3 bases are TGCGCCAGCAGCAACGGAGTTAACAGCGGGAGGCATGAGACCCAGTACTTC. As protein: CASSNGVNSGRHETQYF.

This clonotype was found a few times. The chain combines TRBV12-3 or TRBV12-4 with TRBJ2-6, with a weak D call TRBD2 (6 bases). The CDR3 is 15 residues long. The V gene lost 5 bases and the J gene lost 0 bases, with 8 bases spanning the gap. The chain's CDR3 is CASSTGASGANVLTF. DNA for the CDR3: TGTGCCAGCAGTACGGGAGCCTCTGGGGCCAACGTCCTGACTTTC.

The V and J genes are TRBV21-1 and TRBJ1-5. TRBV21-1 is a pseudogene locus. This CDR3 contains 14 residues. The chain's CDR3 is CASSKEYSNQPQHF. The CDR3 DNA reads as TGTGCCAGCAGCAAAGAATATAGCAATCAGCCCCAGCATTTT.

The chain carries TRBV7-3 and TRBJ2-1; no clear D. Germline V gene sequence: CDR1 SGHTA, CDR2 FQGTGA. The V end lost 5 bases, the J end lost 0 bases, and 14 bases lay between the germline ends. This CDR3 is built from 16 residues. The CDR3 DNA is TGTGCCAGCAGCCTCACATCATCAGGCTCCTACAATGAGCAGTTCTTC. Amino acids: CASSLTSSGSYNEQFF.

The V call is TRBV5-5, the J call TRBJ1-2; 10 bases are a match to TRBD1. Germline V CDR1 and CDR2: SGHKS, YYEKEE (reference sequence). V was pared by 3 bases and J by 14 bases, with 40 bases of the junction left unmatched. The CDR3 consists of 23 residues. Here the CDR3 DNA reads TGTGCCAGCAGCTCGCTCGGACGGGACAGGGGAAGTGGTCTCCGTTTCCGCGTCGGGACGTGGACCTTC. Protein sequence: CASSSLGRDRGSGLRFRVGTWTF.

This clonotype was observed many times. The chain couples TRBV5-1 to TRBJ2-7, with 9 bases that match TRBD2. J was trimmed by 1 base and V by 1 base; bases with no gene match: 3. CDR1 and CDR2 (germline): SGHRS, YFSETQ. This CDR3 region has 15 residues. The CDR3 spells CASSLSLAGSYEQYF. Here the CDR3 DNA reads TGCGCCAGCAGCTTGAGCCTAGCGGGATCCTACGAGCAGTACTTC.

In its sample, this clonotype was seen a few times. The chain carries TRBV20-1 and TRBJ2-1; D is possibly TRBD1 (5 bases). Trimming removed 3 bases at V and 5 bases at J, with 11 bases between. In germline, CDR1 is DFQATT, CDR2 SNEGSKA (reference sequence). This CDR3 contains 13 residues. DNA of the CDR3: TGCAGTGCTAGTGGGCGGACAAACAATGAGCAGTTCTTC. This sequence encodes CSASGRTNNEQFF.

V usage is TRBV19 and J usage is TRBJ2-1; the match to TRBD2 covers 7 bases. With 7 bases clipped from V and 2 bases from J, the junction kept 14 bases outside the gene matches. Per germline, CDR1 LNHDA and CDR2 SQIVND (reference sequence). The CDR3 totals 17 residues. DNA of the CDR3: TGTGCCAGTAACCCTCGGGGGACGGGAGGCACCTACAATGAGCAGTTCTTC. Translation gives CASNPRGTGGTYNEQFF.

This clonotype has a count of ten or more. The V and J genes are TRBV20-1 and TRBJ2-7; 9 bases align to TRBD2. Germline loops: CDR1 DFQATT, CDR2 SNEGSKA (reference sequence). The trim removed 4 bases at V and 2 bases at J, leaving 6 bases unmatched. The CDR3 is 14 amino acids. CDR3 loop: CSAIGLARTYEQYF. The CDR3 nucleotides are TGCAGTGCTATCGGACTAGCGCGCACCTACGAGCAGTACTTC.